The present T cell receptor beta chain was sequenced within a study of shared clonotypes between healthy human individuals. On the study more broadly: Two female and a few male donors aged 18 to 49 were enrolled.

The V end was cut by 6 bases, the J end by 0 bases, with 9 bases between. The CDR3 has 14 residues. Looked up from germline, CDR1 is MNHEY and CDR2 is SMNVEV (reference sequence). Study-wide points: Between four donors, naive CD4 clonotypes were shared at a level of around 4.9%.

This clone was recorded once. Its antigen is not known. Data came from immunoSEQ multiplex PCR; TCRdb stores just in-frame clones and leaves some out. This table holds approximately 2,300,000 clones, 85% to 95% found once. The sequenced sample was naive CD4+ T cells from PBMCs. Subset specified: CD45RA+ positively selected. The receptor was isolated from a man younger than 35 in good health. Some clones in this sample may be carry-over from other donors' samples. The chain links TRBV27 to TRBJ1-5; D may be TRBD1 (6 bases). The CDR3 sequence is CASRRGFSNQPQHF. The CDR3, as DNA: TGTGCCAGCAGGAGGGGGTTTAGCAATCAGCCCCAGCATTTT.